These T cell receptor beta chains were read from a single sample in a study of shared clonotypes between healthy human individuals. Clones were sequenced by immunoSEQ multiplex PCR, and TCRdb holds only the in-frame ones, with some missing. The sample lists fewer than 1 million clones, about 96% occurring once. Sequenced material: naive CD8+ T cells sorted from blood. These receptors were obtained from a man aged 30 to 45 in good health. Both conserved end residues are trimmed from each CDR3.

v_gene	j_gene	CDR3aa
TRBV13	TRBJ2-1	ASKGETAYNEQF
TRBV29-1	TRBJ2-7	SVESGAAYEQY
TRBV11-2	TRBJ2-7	ASSLDSLEQTAYEQY
TRBV10-1	TRBJ2-5	ASSELAIESKETQY
TRBV5-1	TRBJ1-1	ASSPQGTNTEAF
TRBV7-9	TRBJ1-2	ASSLRASLNYGYT
TRBV4-2	TRBJ2-6	ASSQGGGGLGFSGANVLT
TRBV2	TRBJ2-5	ASSSQDRGFETQY
TRBV27	TRBJ2-5	ASSLTGPEETQY
TRBV7-8	TRBJ2-7	ASSLGTYEQY
TRBV11-2	TRBJ2-7	ASIQGGWDRGEQY
TRBV15	TRBJ2-1	ATSRDGGNEQF
TRBV7-2	TRBJ2-7	ASSSAGVSYEQY
TRBV29-1	TRBJ2-7	SVGGGLADSSTNYEQY
TRBV7-2	TRBJ2-1	ASSPLAGPNNEQF
TRBV5-6	TRBJ1-4	ASSLGLFNEKLF
TRBV9	TRBJ2-7	ASSPSSGLEQY
TRBV7-9	TRBJ2-7	ASSLPSDRDSYEQY
TRBV6-5	TRBJ2-7	ASSPAQGGAEQY
TRBV27	TRBJ1-5	ASSRGDNSNQPQH
TRBV6-4	TRBJ1-2	ASSTRDRGPQGYGYT
TRBV29-1	TRBJ2-7	SVRLAGETTQY
TRBV7-2	TRBJ1-5	ASSFGGWQPQH
TRBV7-9	TRBJ2-3	ASSLVGQGNTQY
TRBV18	TRBJ2-5	ASSLWTGEEETQY
TRBV29-1	TRBJ2-3	SVAGGSGRIGDTQY
TRBV15	TRBJ1-5	ATRAGLNQPQH
TRBV7-9	TRBJ2-1	ASRDGGSRYNEQF
TRBV7-6	TRBJ1-2	ASSTNNYGYT
TRBV4-1	TRBJ2-7	ASGTPEQY
TRBV7-6	TRBJ2-7	ASSIGTPYEQY
TRBV19	TRBJ2-7	ASSIESGIDEQY
TRBV7-2	TRBJ2-7	ASSETSGVAYEQY
TRBV4-3	TRBJ1-3	ASSQDRTYGNTIY
TRBV27	TRBJ2-1	ASSYLASGAYNEQF
TRBV5-5	TRBJ2-1	ASSEGQGSYNEQF
TRBV28	TRBJ2-2	ASSPQQEGSTGELF
TRBV9	TRBJ2-1	ASSVEREPTNEQF
TRBV30	TRBJ2-2	AWSSWSGTGELF
TRBV11-2	TRBJ2-1	ASRPISGSGMNNEQF
TRBV2	TRBJ2-7	ASSEAEFISTGFYEQY
TRBV11-3	TRBJ2-1	ASSPGTVGGQF